The T cell receptor (beta chain) described here comes from a study of early T cells in non-severe SARS-CoV-2 infection. The TCR library protocol was used to attach unique molecular identifiers. These identifiers were attached to individual cDNA molecules. TCRdb reprocessed the 5' RACE reads via MiXCR and lists one record per CDR3 protein. The sample records tens of thousands of distinct CDR3 sequences, around 13% being singletons. This clonotype was seen a few times. Its antigen remains unknown. The CDR3 loop spans 16 amino acids. V dropped 0 bases and J dropped 0 bases, with 6 bases sitting between them. Germline-derived CDR1 and CDR2 are SGHTA and FQGNSA. Study-wide points: Missing private and CD4 specificities, VDJdb matching favored anti-spike CD8 responses.

This clonotype was sampled from an adult who was a healthcare worker with PCR-confirmed SARS-CoV-2 infection or an uninfected control (not recorded which). V is TRBV7-2 and J is TRBJ2-6; D perhaps matches TRBD1 (6 bases). The specimen was whole blood, collected at baseline. The CDR3 loop is CASSLAGGSGANVLTF. As DNA, the CDR3 is TGTGCCAGCAGCTTAGCAGGGGGCTCTGGGGCCAACGTCCTGACTTTC.